These 12 T cell receptor beta chains share one sample of origin, sequenced in a study of response to subunit inactivated influenza vaccine. TCRdb called the RT-PCR reads again in MiXCR, with one record for every CDR3 protein. Of approximately 490,000 distinct CDR3 sequences listed, around 7.7% are singletons. Source: PBMCs from blood, taken less than 30 months after vaccination. The receptors were sampled from a man between 50 and 69 years old who received an inactivated influenza vaccine.

This clonotype was picked up a small number of times. The chain carries TRBV12-3 or TRBV12-4 and TRBJ2-5, with TRBD2 matching over 10 bases. This CDR3 region has 14 residues. Trimming removed 5 bases from V and 7 bases from J; junction bases left unmatched: 7. In nucleotides, the CDR3 is TGTGCCAGCAGTCTAAGCGGGAGGGCCGGGACCCAGTACTTC. It codes for CASSLSGRAGTQYF.

This clonotype showed up many times. V gene TRBV11-2 combines with J gene TRBJ2-1, with 14 bases that match TRBD2. Germline values: CDR1 SGHAT, CDR2 FQNNGV. The CDR3 is 16 amino acids. With 5 bases clipped from V and 6 bases from J, the junction kept 6 bases outside the gene matches. The CDR3: CASSPPGLAGGNEQFF. The CDR3 coding sequence is TGTGCCAGCAGCCCTCCCGGACTAGCGGGGGGCAATGAGCAGTTCTTC.

This chain connects TRBV20-1 to TRBJ1-2, with no clear D. The germline gives CDR1 DFQATT, CDR2 SNEGSKA (reference sequence). The CDR3 runs to 11 residues. Trimming stripped 4 bases from V and 3 bases from J, with 6 bases between. CDR3 amino acids: CSATRDYGYTF. For the CDR3, the DNA is TGCAGTGCTACCCGGGACTATGGCTACACCTTC.

This clonotype showed up just a few times. V is TRBV5-1 and J is TRBJ2-3, with D uncertain. The germline V and J ends were trimmed by 6 bases and 5 bases, with 13 bases remaining between them. Germline V lookup: CDR1 SGHRS, CDR2 YFSETQ. The CDR3 contains 13 residues. The CDR3 spells CASTSLRGDTQYF. CDR3 DNA: TGCGCCAGCACCTCTTTACGAGGAGATACGCAGTATTTT.

This chain joins TRBV5-1 and TRBJ1-2, with 7 bases that match TRBD1. The germline gives CDR1 SGHRS, CDR2 YFSETQ. The CDR3 spans 14 residues. Trimming cost V 4 bases and J 6 bases; bases outside gene matches: 9. The CDR3 DNA sequence: TGCGCCAGCAGCCCGACGACAGGGCTGGATGGCTACACCTTC. Translated, it gives CASSPTTGLDGYTF.

The CDR3 loop is CSAEWLGGREEKLFF. Written as DNA, the CDR3 is TGCAGTGCCGAGTGGTTAGGGGGGCGCGAGGAAAAACTGTTTTTT. The chain links TRBV20-1 to TRBJ1-4; tentative D call: TRBD1 (6 bases). Trimming pared 6 bases from V and 8 bases from J, leaving 22 bases between. Per germline, CDR1 DFQATT and CDR2 SNEGSKA (reference sequence). CDR3 length equals 15 residues.

The chain employs TRBV20-1 and TRBJ2-1; D not resolved. In germline, CDR1 is DFQATT, CDR2 SNEGSKA (reference sequence). Trimming pared 2 bases from V and 7 bases from J, leaving 15 bases between. The CDR3 is made up of 14 amino acids. The CDR3 region has the DNA TGCAGTGCTAGACCCGACGGGTTTCGGAATGAGCAGTTCTTC. Protein sequence: CSARPDGFRNEQFF.

V gene TRBV5-8 combines with J gene TRBJ1-1; D may be TRBD1 (5 bases). Germline V lookup: CDR1 SGHTS, CDR2 YDEGEE. V lost 1 base, J lost 3 bases, and 10 bases lay in between. The CDR3 consists of 14 residues. CDR3 amino acids: CASSLHGGDTEAFF. The CDR3 bases are TGTGCCAGCAGCTTGCACGGGGGGGACACTGAAGCTTTCTTT.

Details on this clonotype: At one end the junction does not follow the germline gene, possibly because of a read error. CDR3 nucleotides: TGTGCCATCAGTGAACGGGGCAGCTCCGACGAGCAGTACTTC. Translation: CAISERGSSDEQYF. The chain uses TRBV10-3 and TRBJ2-7; D might be TRBD1 or TRBD2, each matching 5 bases. Germline lookup yields CDR1 ENHRY and CDR2 SYGVKD. This CDR3 comprises 14 residues.

With regard to this clonotype: At one end, the junction sequence differs from germline, possibly due to a read error. This sequence joins TRBV10-3 and TRBJ2-5, with TRBD1 matching over 7 bases. Germline CDR1 is ENHRY and CDR2 is SYGVKD. The CDR3 loop spans 14 amino acids. In DNA form, the CDR3 reads TGTGCGATCAGTATAGGGACAGAGCAAGATACCCAGTACTTC. It encodes CAISIGTEQDTQYF.

This clonotype turned up a few times. The chain joins TRBV7-2 to TRBJ1-6; possibly TRBD1 for D (6 bases). Germline loops: CDR1 SGHTA, CDR2 FQGNSA. Trimming pared 7 bases from V and 6 bases from J, leaving 13 bases between. This CDR3 comprises 14 residues. In DNA, the CDR3 is TGTGCCAGCAACCCGGACAGAATTAATTCACCCCTCCACTTT. Translated: CASNPDRINSPLHF.

In its sample, this clonotype was seen many times. The chain has TRBV20-1 and TRBJ2-3; no firm D call. Per the germline V gene, CDR1 is DFQATT and CDR2 is SNEGSKA (reference sequence). The CDR3 extends over 14 amino acids. V lost 0 bases, J lost 2 bases, and 9 bases lay in between. DNA for the CDR3: TGCAGTGCTAGAGATCTGGGAACCACAGATACGCAGTATTTT. It yields the protein CSARDLGTTDTQYF.